The TCR beta chain under discussion was sequenced for a study of PD-1 blockade in classical Hodgkin lymphoma. CDR1 and CDR2 (germline): SGHAT, FQNNGV. Deletions cut 4 bases from V and 6 bases from J, with 7 bases between. This CDR3 is built from 12 residues. Sequencing used immunoSEQ multiplex PCR; TCRdb keeps in-frame clones, though not all of them. The table lists 15,000 or so clones, about nine tenths of them singletons. Time point of the sample: cycle 4 day 1 (C4D1), after 6 weeks of nivolumab. With no exception, relapse followed autologous stem cell transplantation in all patients, and brentuximab vedotin exposure varied. Isolation of CD4+ T cells from thawed PBMCs was performed by magnetic negative selection.

The chain combines TRBV11-2 with TRBJ2-1; no clear D gene. Sequences were derived from CD4+ T cells from blood, sampled before the fourth cycle of nivolumab. The receptor's source is a human donor with classical Hodgkin lymphoma. CDR3 in DNA: TGTGCCAGCAGCTCTTACGGCAATGAGCAGTTCTTC. Protein: CASSSYGNEQFF.